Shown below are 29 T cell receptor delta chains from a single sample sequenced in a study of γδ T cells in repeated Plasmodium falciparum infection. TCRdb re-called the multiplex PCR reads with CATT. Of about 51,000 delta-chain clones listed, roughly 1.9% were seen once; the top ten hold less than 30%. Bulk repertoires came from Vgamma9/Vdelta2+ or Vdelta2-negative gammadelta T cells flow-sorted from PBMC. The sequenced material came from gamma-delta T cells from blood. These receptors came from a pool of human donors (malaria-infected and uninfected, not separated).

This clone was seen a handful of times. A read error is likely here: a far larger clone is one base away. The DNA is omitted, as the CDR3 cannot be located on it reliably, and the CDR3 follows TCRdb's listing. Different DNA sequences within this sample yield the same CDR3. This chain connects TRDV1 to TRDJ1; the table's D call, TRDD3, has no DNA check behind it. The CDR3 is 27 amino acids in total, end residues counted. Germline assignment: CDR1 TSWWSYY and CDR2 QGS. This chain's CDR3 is CALGEKIGFLLGTGIIAGDWEIRKLIF.

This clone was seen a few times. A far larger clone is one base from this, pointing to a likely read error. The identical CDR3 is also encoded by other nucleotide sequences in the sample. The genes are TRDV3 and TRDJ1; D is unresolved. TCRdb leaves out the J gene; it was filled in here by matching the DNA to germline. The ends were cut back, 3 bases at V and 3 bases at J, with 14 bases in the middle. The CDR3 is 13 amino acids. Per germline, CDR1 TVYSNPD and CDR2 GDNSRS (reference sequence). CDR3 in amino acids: CAFSPGRADKLIF. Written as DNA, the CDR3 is TGTGCCTTCTCCCCCGGCCGGGCCGATAAACTCATCTTT.

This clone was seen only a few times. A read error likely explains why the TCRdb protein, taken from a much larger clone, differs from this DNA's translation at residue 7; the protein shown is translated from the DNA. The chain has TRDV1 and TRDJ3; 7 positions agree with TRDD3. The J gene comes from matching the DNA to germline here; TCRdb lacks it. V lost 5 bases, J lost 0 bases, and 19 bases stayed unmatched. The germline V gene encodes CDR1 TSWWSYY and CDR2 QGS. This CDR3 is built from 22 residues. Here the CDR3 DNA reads TGTGCTCTTGGGAGGGCCTCCCGTAAGGACTGGGGACACTCCTGGGACACCCGACAGATGTTTTTC. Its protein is CALGRASRKDWGHSWDTRQMFF.

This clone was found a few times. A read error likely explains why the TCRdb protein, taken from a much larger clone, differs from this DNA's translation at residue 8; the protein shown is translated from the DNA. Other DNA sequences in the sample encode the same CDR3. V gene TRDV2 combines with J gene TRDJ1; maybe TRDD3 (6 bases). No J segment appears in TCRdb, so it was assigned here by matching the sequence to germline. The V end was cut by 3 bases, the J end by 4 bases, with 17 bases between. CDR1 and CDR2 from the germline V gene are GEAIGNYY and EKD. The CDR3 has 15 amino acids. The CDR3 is CACDPLGRGRDKLIF. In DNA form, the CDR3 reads TGTGCCTGTGACCCCCTGGGGCGCGGACGCGATAAACTCATCTTT.

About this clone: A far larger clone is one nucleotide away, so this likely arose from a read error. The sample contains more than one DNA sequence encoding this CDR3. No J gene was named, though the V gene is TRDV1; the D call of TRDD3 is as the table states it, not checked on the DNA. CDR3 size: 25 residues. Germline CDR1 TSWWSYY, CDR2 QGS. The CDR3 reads CALGEEVGVIVLGGIRSLNTDKLIF. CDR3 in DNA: TGTGCTCTTGGGGAAGAAGTGGGAGTGATCGTCCTAGGGGGGATACGATCCCTGAACACCGATAAGCTCATCTTT.

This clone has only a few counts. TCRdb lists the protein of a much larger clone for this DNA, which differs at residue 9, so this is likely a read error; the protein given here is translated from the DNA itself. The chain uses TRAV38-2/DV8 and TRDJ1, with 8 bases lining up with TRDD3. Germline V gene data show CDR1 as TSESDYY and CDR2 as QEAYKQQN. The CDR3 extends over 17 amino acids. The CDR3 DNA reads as TGTGCCTTCCAGGGGGATGGGGGATTCGGTGGCACCGATAAACTCATCTTT. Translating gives CAFQGDGGFGGTDKLIF.

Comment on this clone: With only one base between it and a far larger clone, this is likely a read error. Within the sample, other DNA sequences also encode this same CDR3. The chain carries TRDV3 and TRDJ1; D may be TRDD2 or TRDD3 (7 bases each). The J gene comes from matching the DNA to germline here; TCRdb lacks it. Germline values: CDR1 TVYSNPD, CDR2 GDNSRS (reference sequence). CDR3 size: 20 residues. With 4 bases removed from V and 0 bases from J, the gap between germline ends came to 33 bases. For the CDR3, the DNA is TGTGCCTGCAAAAAACTTCCTATTTGGGTGCTGGGGGCCCACACCGATAAACTCATCTTT. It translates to CACKKLPIWVLGAHTDKLIF.

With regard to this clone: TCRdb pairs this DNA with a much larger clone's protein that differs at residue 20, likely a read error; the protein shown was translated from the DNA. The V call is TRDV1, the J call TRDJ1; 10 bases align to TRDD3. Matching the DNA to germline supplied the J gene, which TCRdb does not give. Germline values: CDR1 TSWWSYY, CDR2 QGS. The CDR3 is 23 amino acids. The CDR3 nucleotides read TGTGCTCTTGGGGCACCCTATGAATTCCTACTCTGGGGGATAGGAGCTTACACCGATGAACTCATCTTT. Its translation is CALGAPYEFLLWGIGAYTDELIF.

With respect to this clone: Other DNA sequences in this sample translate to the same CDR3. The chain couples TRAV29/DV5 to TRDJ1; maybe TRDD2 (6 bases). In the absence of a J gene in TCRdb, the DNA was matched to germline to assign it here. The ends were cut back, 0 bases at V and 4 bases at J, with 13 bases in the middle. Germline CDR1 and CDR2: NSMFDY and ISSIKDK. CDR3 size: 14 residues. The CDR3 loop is CAASALPSLDKLIF. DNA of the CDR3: TGTGCAGCAAGCGCGCTGCCTTCCCTCGATAAACTCATCTTT. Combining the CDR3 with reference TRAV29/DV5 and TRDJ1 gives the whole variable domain DQQVKQNSPSLSVQEGRISILNCDYTNSMFDYFLWYKKYPAEGPTFLISISSIKDKNEDGRFTVFLNKSAKHLSLHIVPSQPGDSAVYFCAASALPSLDKLIFGKGTRVTVEP.

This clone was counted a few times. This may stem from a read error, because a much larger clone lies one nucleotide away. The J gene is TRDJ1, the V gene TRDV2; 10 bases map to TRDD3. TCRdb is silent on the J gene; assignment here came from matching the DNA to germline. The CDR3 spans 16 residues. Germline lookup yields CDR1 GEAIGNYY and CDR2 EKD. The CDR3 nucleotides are TGTGCCTGTGATAACCTGGGGGATAGTCGAACCGACAAACTCATCTTT. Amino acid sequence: CACDNLGDSRTDKLIF.

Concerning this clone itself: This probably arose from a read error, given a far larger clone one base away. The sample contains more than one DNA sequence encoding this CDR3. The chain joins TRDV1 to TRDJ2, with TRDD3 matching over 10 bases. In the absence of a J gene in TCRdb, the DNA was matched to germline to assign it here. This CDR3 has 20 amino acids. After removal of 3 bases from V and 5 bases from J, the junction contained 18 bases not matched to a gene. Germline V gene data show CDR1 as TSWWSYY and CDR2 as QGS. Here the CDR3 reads CALGETLTSTGGLRTAQLFF. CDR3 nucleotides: TGTGCTCTTGGGGAGACCTTAACCAGTACTGGGGGATTAAGAACAGCACAACTCTTCTTT.

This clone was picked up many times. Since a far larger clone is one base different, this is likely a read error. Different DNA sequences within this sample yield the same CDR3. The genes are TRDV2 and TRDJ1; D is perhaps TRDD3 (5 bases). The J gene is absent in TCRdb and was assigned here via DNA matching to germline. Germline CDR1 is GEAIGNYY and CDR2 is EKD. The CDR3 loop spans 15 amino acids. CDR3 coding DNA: TGTGCTTGTGACACCGTTGGGGTGCCTATCGATAAACTCATCTTT. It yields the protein CACDTVGVPIDKLIF.

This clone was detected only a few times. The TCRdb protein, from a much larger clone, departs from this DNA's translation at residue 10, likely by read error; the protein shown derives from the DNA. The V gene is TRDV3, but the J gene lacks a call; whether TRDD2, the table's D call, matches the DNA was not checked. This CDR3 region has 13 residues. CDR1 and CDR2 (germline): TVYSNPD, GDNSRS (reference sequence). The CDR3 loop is CALPLVLTDNLIF. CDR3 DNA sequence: TGTGCCCTTCCTCTTGTTCTAACCGATAACCTCATCTTT.

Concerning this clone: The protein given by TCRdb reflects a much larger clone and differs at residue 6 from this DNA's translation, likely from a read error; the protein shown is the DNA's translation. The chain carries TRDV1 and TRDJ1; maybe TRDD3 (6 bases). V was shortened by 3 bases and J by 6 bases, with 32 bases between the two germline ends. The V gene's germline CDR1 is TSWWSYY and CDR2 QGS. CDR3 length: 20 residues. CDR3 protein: CALGDPIFPPPRTGTHKLIF. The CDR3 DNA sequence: TGTGCTCTTGGGGACCCTATCTTCCCACCTCCTCGTACTGGGACCCATAAACTCATCTTT.

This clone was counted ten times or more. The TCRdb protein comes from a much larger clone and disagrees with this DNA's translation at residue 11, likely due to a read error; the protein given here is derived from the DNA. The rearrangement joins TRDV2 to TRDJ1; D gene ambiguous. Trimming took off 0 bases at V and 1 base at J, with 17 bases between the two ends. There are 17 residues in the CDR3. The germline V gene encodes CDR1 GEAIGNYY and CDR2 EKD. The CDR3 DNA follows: TGTGCCTGTGACACCGTGGGACAGCCAGACCGCACCGATAAACTCATCTTT. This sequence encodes CACDTVGQPDRTDKLIF.

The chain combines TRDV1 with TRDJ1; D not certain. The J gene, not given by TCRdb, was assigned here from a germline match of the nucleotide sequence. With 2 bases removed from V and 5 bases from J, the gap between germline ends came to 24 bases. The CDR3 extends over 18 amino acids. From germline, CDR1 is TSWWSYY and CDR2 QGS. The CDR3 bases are TGTGCTCTTGGGGAAATTATAACTATTATAATGGGTTGGGATAAACTCATCTTT. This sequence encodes CALGEIITIIMGWDKLIF.

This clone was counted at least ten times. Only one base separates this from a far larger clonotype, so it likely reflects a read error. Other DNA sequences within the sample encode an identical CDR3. The CDR3 loop reads CACEDLLGPRGADKLIF. In nucleotides, the CDR3 is TGTGCCTGTGAAGACTTGCTGGGTCCCAGAGGAGCCGATAAGCTCATCTTT. The V segment is TRDV2, and no J call was made; TRDD3 reflects the table's D call only, with no check against the DNA. This CDR3 has 17 amino acids. Germline CDR1 reads GEAIGNYY; CDR2 reads EKD.

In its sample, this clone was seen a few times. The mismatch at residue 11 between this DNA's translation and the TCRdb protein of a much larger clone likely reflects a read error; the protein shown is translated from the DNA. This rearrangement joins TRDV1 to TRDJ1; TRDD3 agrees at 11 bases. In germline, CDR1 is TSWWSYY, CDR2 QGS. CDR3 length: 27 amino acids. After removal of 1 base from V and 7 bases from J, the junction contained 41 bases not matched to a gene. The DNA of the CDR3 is TGTGCTCTTGGGGAACCGACCTTCACCTTCCCCAATGGGGGATACGCTAGATCTCTTAACCCCTCCTCTAAACTCATCTTT. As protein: CALGEPTFTFPNGGYARSLNPSSKLIF.

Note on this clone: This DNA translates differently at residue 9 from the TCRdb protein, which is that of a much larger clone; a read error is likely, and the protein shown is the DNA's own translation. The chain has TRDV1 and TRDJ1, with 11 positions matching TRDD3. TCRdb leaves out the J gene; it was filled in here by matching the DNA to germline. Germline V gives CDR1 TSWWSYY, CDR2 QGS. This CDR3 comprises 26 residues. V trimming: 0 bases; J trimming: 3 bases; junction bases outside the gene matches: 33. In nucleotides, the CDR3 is TGTGCTCTTGGGGAACTAGCACGGACTTCCTACGTGATCCCACCTCACTGGGGGATATGTCCCGATAAACTCATCTTT. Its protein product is CALGELARTSYVIPPHWGICPDKLIF.

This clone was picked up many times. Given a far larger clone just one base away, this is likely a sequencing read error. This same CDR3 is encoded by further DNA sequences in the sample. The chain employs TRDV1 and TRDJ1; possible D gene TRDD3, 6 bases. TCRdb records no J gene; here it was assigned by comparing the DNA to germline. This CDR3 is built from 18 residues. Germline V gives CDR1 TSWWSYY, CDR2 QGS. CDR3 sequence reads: CALGEHLWKIWGTDKLIF. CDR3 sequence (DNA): TGCGCTCTTGGGGAACATCTATGGAAGATTTGGGGGACCGATAAACTCATCTTT.

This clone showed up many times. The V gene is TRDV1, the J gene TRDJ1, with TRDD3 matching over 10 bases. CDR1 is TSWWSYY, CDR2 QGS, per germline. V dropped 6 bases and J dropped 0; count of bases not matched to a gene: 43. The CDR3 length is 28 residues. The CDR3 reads CALGEGWVRMGYGRERYWGMQYTDKLIF. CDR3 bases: TGTGCTCTTGGAGAAGGGTGGGTACGGATGGGCTACGGGAGGGAGCGATACTGGGGGATGCAATACACCGATAAACTCATCTTT.

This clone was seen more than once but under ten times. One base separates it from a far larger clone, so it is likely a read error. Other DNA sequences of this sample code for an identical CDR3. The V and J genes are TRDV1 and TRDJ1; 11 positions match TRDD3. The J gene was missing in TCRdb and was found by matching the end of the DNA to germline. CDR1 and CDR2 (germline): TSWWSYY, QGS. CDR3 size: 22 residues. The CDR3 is CALSKYRNWGITLGLYTDKLIF. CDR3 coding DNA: TGCGCTCTCAGTAAGTACCGCAACTGGGGGATAACTTTGGGATTGTACACCGATAAACTCATCTTT.

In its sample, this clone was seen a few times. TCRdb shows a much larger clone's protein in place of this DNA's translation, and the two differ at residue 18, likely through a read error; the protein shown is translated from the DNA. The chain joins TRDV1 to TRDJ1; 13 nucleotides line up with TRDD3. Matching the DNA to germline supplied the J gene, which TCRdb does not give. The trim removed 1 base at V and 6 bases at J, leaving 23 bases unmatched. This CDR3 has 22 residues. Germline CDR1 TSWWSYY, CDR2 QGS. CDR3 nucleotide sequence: TGTGCTCTTGGGGAACCCCCGGGATTCATACTGGGGGATACGGTTCGTACCAATAAACTCATCTTT. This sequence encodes CALGEPPGFILGDTVRTNKLIF.

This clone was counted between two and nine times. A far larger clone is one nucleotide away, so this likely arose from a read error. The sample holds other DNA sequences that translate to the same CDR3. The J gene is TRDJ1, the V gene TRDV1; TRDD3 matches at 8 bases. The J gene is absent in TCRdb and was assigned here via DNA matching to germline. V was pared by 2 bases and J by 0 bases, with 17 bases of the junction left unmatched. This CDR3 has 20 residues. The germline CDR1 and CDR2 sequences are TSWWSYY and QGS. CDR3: CALGEYHAGGYKPYTDKLIF. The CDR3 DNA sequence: TGTGCTCTTGGGGAATATCATGCCGGGGGATATAAGCCGTACACCGATAAACTCATCTTT.

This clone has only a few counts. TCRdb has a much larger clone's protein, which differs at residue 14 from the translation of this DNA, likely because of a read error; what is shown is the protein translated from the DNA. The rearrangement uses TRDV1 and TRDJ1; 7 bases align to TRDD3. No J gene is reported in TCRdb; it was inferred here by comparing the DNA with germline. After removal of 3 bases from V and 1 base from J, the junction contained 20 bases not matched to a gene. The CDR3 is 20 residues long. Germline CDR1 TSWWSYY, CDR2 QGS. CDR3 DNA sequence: TGTGCTCTTGGGGAGCGGCTCCCGTACTGGGGACCTTACTGCACCGATAAACTCATCTTT. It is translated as CALGERLPYWGPYCTDKLIF.

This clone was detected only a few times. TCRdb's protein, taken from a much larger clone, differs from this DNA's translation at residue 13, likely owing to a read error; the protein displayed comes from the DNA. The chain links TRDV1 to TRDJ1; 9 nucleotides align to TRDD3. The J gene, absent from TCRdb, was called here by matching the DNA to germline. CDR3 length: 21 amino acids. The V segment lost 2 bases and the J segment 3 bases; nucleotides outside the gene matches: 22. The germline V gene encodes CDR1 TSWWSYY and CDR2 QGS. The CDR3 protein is CALGEARVLGIRRDVPDKLIF. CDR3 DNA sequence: TGTGCTCTTGGGGAAGCTCGGGTCTTGGGGATACGCAGAGACGTCCCCGATAAACTCATCTTT.

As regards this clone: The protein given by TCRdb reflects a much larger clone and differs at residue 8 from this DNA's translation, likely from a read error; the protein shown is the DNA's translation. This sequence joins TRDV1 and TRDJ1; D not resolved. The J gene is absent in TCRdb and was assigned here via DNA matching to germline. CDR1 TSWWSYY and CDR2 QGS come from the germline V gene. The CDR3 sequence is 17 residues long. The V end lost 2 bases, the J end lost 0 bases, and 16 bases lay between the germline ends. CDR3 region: CALGEAFSPEYTDKLIF. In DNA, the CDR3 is TGTGCTCTTGGGGAAGCTTTTTCTCCCGAATACACCGATAAACTCATCTTT.

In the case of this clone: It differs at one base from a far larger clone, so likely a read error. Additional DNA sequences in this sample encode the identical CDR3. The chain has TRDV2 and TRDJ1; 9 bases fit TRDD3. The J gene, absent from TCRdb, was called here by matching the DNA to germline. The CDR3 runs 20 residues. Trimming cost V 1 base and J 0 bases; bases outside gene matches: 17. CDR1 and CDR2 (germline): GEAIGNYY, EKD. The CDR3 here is CACDTILLGDTRAYTDKLIF. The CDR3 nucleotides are TGTGCCTGTGACACGATATTACTAGGGGATACGCGGGCTTACACCGATAAACTCATCTTT.

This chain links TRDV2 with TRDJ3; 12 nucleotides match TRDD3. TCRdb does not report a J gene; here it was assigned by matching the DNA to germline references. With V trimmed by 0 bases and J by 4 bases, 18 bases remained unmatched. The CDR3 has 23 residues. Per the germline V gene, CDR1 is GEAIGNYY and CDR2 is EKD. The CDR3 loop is CACDTGKGLLGDTASWDTRQMFF. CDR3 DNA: TGTGCCTGTGACACCGGGAAGGGTCTACTGGGGGATACCGCGTCATGGGACACCCGACAGATGTTTTTC.